Listed below are T cell receptor beta chains from one sample, sequenced in a study of T cell responses to AZD1222 COVID-19 vaccine. TCRdb keeps only in-frame clones here, not all; method: immunoSEQ multiplex PCR. The table lists about 140,000 clones, 80% to 95% of them singletons, with roughly 3.5% in the top ten. The material was peripheral blood, obtained 28 days after the second AZD1222 dose. Receptors originate from an adult who received the AZD1222 COVID-19 vaccine. CDR3s include the opening cysteine and the closing phenylalanine or tryptophan. The D gene is left open where the match is weak. Rows may omit the clone size; those that give it use once, few, many or a size class.

CDR3 DNA: TGTGCCAGCAGCCAAGACTTGAGCCACGGCTATGGCTACACCTTC
CDR3 protein: CASSQDLSHGYGYTF
D gene: .
J gene: TRBJ1-2
V gene: TRBV4-2
clone size: .

CDR3 DNA: TGTGCCAGCAAGGCGAAGACTGAAGCTTTCTTT
CDR3 protein: CASKAKTEAFF
D gene: .
J gene: TRBJ1-1
V gene: TRBV21-1
clone size: .

CDR3 DNA: TGTGCCAGCAGTCTCTCTCGACAGGGTAAAATCTATGGCTACACCTTC
CDR3 protein: CASSLSRQGKIYGYTF
D gene: TRBD1
J gene: TRBJ1-2
V gene: TRBV28
clone size: .

CDR3 DNA: TGTGCCAGCAGCTTATCCAGGGGTTCCATTGGCTACACCTTC
CDR3 protein: CASSLSRGSIGYTF
D gene: .
J gene: TRBJ1-2
V gene: TRBV5-6
clone size: .

CDR3 DNA: TGTGCCAGCAGCTTGGCACTAGCGGTCCAAAACTGGGGAAACATTCAGTACTTC
CDR3 protein: CASSLALAVQNWGNIQYF
D gene: TRBD2
J gene: TRBJ2-4
V gene: TRBV5-5
clone size: .

CDR3 DNA: TGTGCCAGCAGTGGGAACTATGGCTACACCTTC
CDR3 protein: CASSGNYGYTF
D gene: .
J gene: TRBJ1-2
V gene: TRBV2
clone size: .

CDR3 DNA: TGTGCCAGCAAGCCGGGACAGGGAGTTTATGGCTACACCTTC
CDR3 protein: CASKPGQGVYGYTF
D gene: TRBD1
J gene: TRBJ1-2
V gene: TRBV27
clone size: few

CDR3 DNA: TGTGCCAGCAGTTACAGACAGGGAAGCTCTGGAAACACCATATATTTT
CDR3 protein: CASSYRQGSSGNTIYF
D gene: TRBD1
J gene: TRBJ1-3
V gene: TRBV6-5
clone size: .

CDR3 DNA: TGTGCCAGCAGCCCCGGTCCCTCTGGAAACACCATATATTTT
CDR3 protein: CASSPGPSGNTIYF
D gene: .
J gene: TRBJ1-3
V gene: TRBV7-9
clone size: .

CDR3 DNA: TGCGCCAGCAGCTATTCATCCTCCGGGACTAGCGGATCCTACGAGCAGTACTTC
CDR3 protein: CASSYSSSGTSGSYEQYF
D gene: TRBD2
J gene: TRBJ2-7
V gene: TRBV5-1
clone size: .

CDR3 DNA: TGTGCCAGTACCCCTTCGATCCTTCTACTGGGGACTGAAGCTTTCTTT
CDR3 protein: CASTPSILLLGTEAFF
D gene: .
J gene: TRBJ1-1
V gene: TRBV19
clone size: .

CDR3 DNA: TGTGCCACCAACAGGTTAGTCGCCGGGACAGCGGACCGCATGAACACTGAAGCTTTCTTT
CDR3 protein: CATNRLVAGTADRMNTEAFF
D gene: TRBD1
J gene: TRBJ1-1
V gene: TRBV28
clone size: once

CDR3 DNA: TGTGCCAGCAGTCCGCGGACAGGGGGTGATGGCTACACCTTC
CDR3 protein: CASSPRTGGDGYTF
D gene: TRBD1
J gene: TRBJ1-2
V gene: TRBV27
clone size: .

CDR3 DNA: TGTGCCAGCAGTTTTAGCGGCAACTATGGCTACACCTTC
CDR3 protein: CASSFSGNYGYTF
D gene: .
J gene: TRBJ1-2
V gene: TRBV12-3/TRBV12-4
clone size: .

CDR3 DNA: TGTGCCAGCAGCTTAATGGCGGGGGCCGGGGAGCTGTTTTTT
CDR3 protein: CASSLMAGAGELFF
D gene: TRBD2
J gene: TRBJ2-2
V gene: TRBV7-3
clone size: .

CDR3 DNA: TGTGCCAGTAGTATACAGGGCGCGGGGAATCAGCCCCAGCATTTT
CDR3 protein: CASSIQGAGNQPQHF
D gene: .
J gene: TRBJ1-5
V gene: TRBV19
clone size: .

CDR3 DNA: TGTGCCAGCAGTGAATACGGACAGGGTGGGTATGGTGGCTACACCTTC
CDR3 protein: CASSEYGQGGYGGYTF
D gene: TRBD1
J gene: TRBJ1-2
V gene: TRBV6-1
clone size: few

CDR3 DNA: TGTGCCACCAGTGCTGGAGGGACAGGCACGAACACCGGGGAGCTGTTTTTT
CDR3 protein: CATSAGGTGTNTGELFF
D gene: TRBD1
J gene: TRBJ2-2
V gene: TRBV24-1
clone size: few

CDR3 DNA: TGTGCCAGCAACCGGGACAGCTCTCAGCCCCAGCATTTT
CDR3 protein: CASNRDSSQPQHF
D gene: TRBD1
J gene: TRBJ1-5
V gene: TRBV2
clone size: .

CDR3 DNA: TGTGCCAGCAGCCAAGGGGGCCTGTCCTACGAGCAGTACTTC
CDR3 protein: CASSQGGLSYEQYF
D gene: .
J gene: TRBJ2-7
V gene: TRBV3-1/TRBV3-2
clone size: .

CDR3 DNA: TGTGCCACCAGTCCCCCGGGCGGGGCCAACGTCCTGACTTTC
CDR3 protein: CATSPPGGANVLTF
D gene: .
J gene: TRBJ2-6
V gene: TRBV24-1
clone size: .

CDR3 DNA: TGTGCCAGCTCACCAGGGGTTTCCTACAATGAGCAGTTCTTC
CDR3 protein: CASSPGVSYNEQFF
D gene: .
J gene: TRBJ2-1
V gene: TRBV18
clone size: once